These 2 T cell receptor beta chains originate from one sample sequenced in a study of early T cells in non-severe SARS-CoV-2 infection. One entry per CDR3 protein results from TCRdb running MiXCR on the 5' RACE reads. The data show 55,000 to 75,000 distinct CDR3 sequences, approximately 11% seen once. This specimen consisted of whole blood, obtained at baseline. These receptors came from an adult who was a healthcare worker with PCR-confirmed SARS-CoV-2 infection or an uninfected control (not recorded which).

This clonotype was picked up a small number of times. No DNA is shown, since the ends of the CDR3 on it are uncertain; the CDR3 is the one TCRdb lists. This chain connects TRBV28 to TRBJ2-1; the listed D gene, TRBD2, was not tested against the DNA. Ends included, the CDR3 has 16 residues. Germline loops: CDR1 MDHEN, CDR2 SYDVKM. CDR3 amino acids: CASSSSARITRNEQFF.

This clonotype was recorded at least ten times. The rearrangement links TRBV18 to TRBJ2-5; D call uncertain. There are 13 residues in the CDR3. Deletions cut 2 bases from V and 3 bases from J, with 7 bases between. Per the germline V gene, CDR1 is KGHSH and CDR2 is LQKENI. For the CDR3, the DNA is TGTGCCAGCTCACCAGGGTCAGAAGAGACCCAGTACTTC. Encoded protein: CASSPGSEETQYF.